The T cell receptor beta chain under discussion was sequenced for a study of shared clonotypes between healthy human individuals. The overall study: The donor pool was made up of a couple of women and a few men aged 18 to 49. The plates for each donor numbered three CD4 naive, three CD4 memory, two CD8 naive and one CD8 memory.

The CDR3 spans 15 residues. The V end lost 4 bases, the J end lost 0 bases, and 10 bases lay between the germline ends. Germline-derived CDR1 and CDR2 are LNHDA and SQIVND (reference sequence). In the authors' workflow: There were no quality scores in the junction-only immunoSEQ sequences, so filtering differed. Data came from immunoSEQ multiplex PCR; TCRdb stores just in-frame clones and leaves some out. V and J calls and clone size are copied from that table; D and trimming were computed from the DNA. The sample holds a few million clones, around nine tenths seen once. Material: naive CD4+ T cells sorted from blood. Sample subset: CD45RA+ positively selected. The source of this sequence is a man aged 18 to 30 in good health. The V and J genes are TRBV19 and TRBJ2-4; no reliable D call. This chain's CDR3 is CASSRSELAKNIQYF. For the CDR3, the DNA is TGTGCCAGTAGTAGGTCAGAACTAGCCAAAAACATTCAGTACTTC.